These 3 T cell receptor beta chains came from one sample sequenced in a study of tumor-infiltrating lymphocytes in primary liver carcinoma. Reverse transcription of 500 ng total RNA with a constant-region primer produced TCR beta cDNA. Libraries for TCR beta were built through three nested multiplex PCR rounds, which together made up a slightly modified ARM-PCR procedure. TRBV1-TRBV30 forward primers and a C-beta reverse primer were used in the first two PCR rounds, which each ran for approximately 11 cycles. TCRdb redid the calling of the multiplex PCR reads with MiXCR, one entry per CDR3 protein. Of 80,000 to 100,000 distinct CDR3 sequences listed, less than 70% are singletons. From unsorted bulk tissue weighing about 18-30 mg, DNA and RNA were co-extracted. Sequencing was carried out using tumor-adjacent normal liver tissue. The origin of the receptors is a man aged 40-49 years with primary liver carcinoma and hepatitis B virus infection.

This clonotype came up many times. The genes are TRBV28 and TRBJ2-7, with 15 bases lining up with TRBD2. This CDR3 is built from 15 residues. V gave up 8 bases and J gave up 4 bases; unmatched junction bases: 6. Germline V lookup: CDR1 MDHEN, CDR2 SYDVKM. Here the CDR3 DNA reads TGTGCCAGCCTCACCGGGACTAGCGGGAGGTACGAGCAGTACTTC. As protein: CASLTGTSGRYEQYF.

On this clonotype itself: The junction departs from germline at one end; a sequencing error may be responsible. The V call is TRBV4-2, the J call TRBJ2-1, with D perhaps TRBD2 (6 bases). The V gene's germline CDR1 is LGHNA and CDR2 YNFKEQ. The CDR3 spans 18 residues. CDR3 sequence (DNA): TGTGCCAGCAGCCAAGAAGCTATAGCGGCAAGCTCCTACAATGAACAGTTCTTC. Protein: CASSQEAIAASSYNEQFF.

With respect to this clonotype: Possible read error: a much larger clone is one base away. This chain links TRBV7-9 with TRBJ2-1; D unresolved. Germline CDR1 SEHNR, CDR2 FQNEAQ (reference sequence). The CDR3 runs to 13 residues. Trimming left V 5 bases short and J 2 bases short, with 7 bases between. The CDR3: CASSGGAYNEQFF. As DNA, the CDR3 is TGTGCCAGCAGCGGTGGGGCCTACAATGAGCAGTTCTTC.